Following are 27 T cell receptor beta chains from one sample sequenced in a study of blood T cell repertoires in COVID-19. Using immunoSEQ multiplex PCR, the repertoire was profiled, and TCRdb retains in-frame clones only, with some absent. The repertoire holds about 280,000 clones, with around nine tenths as singletons. Sequencing was performed on PBMCs or T cells enriched from blood (not recorded which). The receptors come from a woman aged 40 to 50 who had recovered from COVID-19.

This chain joins TRBV30 and TRBJ1-2; 7 bases agree with TRBD1. Germline CDR1 is GTSNPN and CDR2 is SVGIG (reference sequence). The CDR3 has 14 amino acids. Losses at the gene ends were 4 bases for V and 1 base for J; bases not matched to a gene: 6. As DNA, the CDR3 is TGTGCCTGGACCAGGGGGGCGGGTAACTATGGCTACACCTTC. Encoded protein: CAWTRGAGNYGYTF.

This clone was found once. This chain connects TRBV9 to TRBJ2-7; TRBD2 matches at 7 bases. V was pared by 2 bases and J by 3 bases, with 5 bases of the junction left unmatched. In germline, CDR1 is SGDLS, CDR2 YYNGEE. The CDR3 totals 14 residues. CDR3 sequence reads: CASSVSGGGYEQYF. DNA for the CDR3: TGTGCCAGCAGCGTCTCGGGGGGAGGCTACGAGCAGTACTTC.

This clone was counted at least ten times. The chain combines TRBV7-9 with TRBJ2-7, with 12 bases matching TRBD2. After removal of 5 bases from V and 5 bases from J, the junction contained 7 bases not matched to a gene. CDR1 and CDR2 (germline): SEHNR, FQNEAQ (reference sequence). This CDR3 has 15 residues. Here the CDR3 DNA reads TGTGCCAGCAGCGAACCGGGACTAGCGGGTGACGAGCAGTACTTC. Its protein product is CASSEPGLAGDEQYF.

The table lists this clone with a count of one. The chain recombines TRBV6-1 with TRBJ2-2, with D tentatively TRBD2 (5 bases). Germline V CDR1 and CDR2: MNHNS, SASEGT. Trimming removed 2 bases from V and 6 bases from J, with 7 bases in between. The CDR3 consists of 13 residues. For the CDR3, the DNA is TGTGCCAGCAGTGAAACGGGATCCGGGGAGCTGTTTTTT. Amino acid sequence: CASSETGSGELFF.

The table lists this clone with a count of one. The V call is TRBV19, the J call TRBJ2-1; TRBD1 is a possible D gene (5 bases). The CDR3 covers 18 residues. V lost 3 bases, J lost 1 base, and 19 bases lay in between. Per the germline V gene, CDR1 is LNHDA and CDR2 is SQIVND (reference sequence). The CDR3 bases are TGTGCCAGTAGTATCAACTATCAGGGAAGTAGGTCCTACAATGAGCAGTTCTTC. It translates to CASSINYQGSRSYNEQFF.

In the case of this clone: One junction end does not reproduce the germline sequence, and a read error may be involved. The rearrangement links TRBV20-1 to TRBJ2-7, with D perhaps TRBD2 (5 bases). Germline values: CDR1 DFQATT, CDR2 SNEGSKA (reference sequence). The CDR3 has 11 residues. CDR3 DNA sequence: TGCAGTTCTAGCCTCCGGGGCGAGCAGTACTTC. This codes for CSSSLRGEQYF.

This clone was counted only a few times. This chain links TRBV2 with TRBJ2-3; D is possibly TRBD1 (6 bases). This CDR3 has 15 residues. The germline V gene has CDR1 SNHLY and CDR2 FYNNEI. Trimming shortened V by 4 bases and J by 2 bases, and 13 bases separated the two germline ends. The CDR3 loop is CASSGRGRVTDTQYF. The CDR3 DNA is TGTGCCAGCAGTGGCAGGGGCCGGGTCACAGATACGCAGTATTTT. The full variable domain, rest sourced from reference TRBV2 and TRBJ2-3, is EPEVTQTPSHQVTQMGQEVILRCVPISNHLYFYWYRQILGQKVEFLVSFYNNEISEKSEIFDDQFSVERPDGSNFTLKIRSTKLEDSAMYFCASSGRGRVTDTQYFGPGTRLTVL.

The V and J genes are TRBV27 and TRBJ1-1, with a possible D match to TRBD1 (5 bases). Germline CDR1 MNHEY, CDR2 SMNVEV (reference sequence). The CDR3 runs to 14 residues. V gave up 9 bases and J gave up 1 base, with 15 bases separating them. CDR3: CARKTGHRNTEAFF. Written as DNA, the CDR3 is TGTGCCAGAAAAACTGGACACCGGAACACTGAAGCTTTCTTT.

The V and J genes are TRBV12-3 or TRBV12-4 and TRBJ2-5; TRBD1 matches at 8 bases. V was clipped by 5 bases and J by 11 bases; unmatched bases: 10. The CDR3 is 13 amino acids. The CDR3 DNA is TGTGCCAGCAGTCCAGGACAGGGAGTGACTCAGTACTTC. This gives the protein CASSPGQGVTQYF.

This chain uses TRBV25-1 with TRBJ2-1; the D gene is possibly TRBD2 (6 bases). This CDR3 region has 16 residues. Between the trimmed V and J ends, which lost 6 bases and 6 bases, there was a span of 21 bases. CDR1 and CDR2 from the germline V gene are MGHDK and SYGVNS. CDR3 nucleotides: TGTGCCAGCAGGCAATCGGGCGGGATATCTCTCAATGAGCAGTTCTTC. It translates to CASRQSGGISLNEQFF.

The chain recombines TRBV10-3 with TRBJ2-5; TRBD2 matches at 8 bases. Per the germline V gene, CDR1 is ENHRY and CDR2 is SYGVKD. After removal of 6 bases from V and 4 bases from J, the junction contained 13 bases not matched to a gene. The CDR3 is 16 amino acids. The CDR3 is CAISRAGAELVETQYF. CDR3 sequence (DNA): TGTGCCATCAGCAGAGCGGGAGCGGAGTTAGTAGAGACCCAGTACTTC.

This chain joins TRBV28 and TRBJ1-5; 9 nucleotides line up with TRBD1. Germline assignment: CDR1 MDHEN and CDR2 SYDVKM. The V and J ends lost 3 bases and 6 bases, in that order; junction bases with no gene match: 3. There are 14 residues in the CDR3. CDR3 in amino acids: CASSFGDRVQPQHF. In nucleotides, the CDR3 is TGTGCCAGCAGTTTCGGGGACAGGGTTCAGCCCCAGCATTTT.

DNA of the CDR3: TGCGCCAGCAGCTCCGGACTAGTTGGTTGGAGGGAGCTGTTTTTT. Residues: CASSSGLVGWRELFF. The chain uses TRBV5-1 and TRBJ2-2; 7 nucleotides agree with TRBD2. CDR1 is SGHRS, CDR2 YFSETQ, per germline. This CDR3 region has 15 residues. V gave up 3 bases and J gave up 9 bases; unmatched junction bases: 11. Full variable domain (remainder filled in from reference TRBV5-1 and TRBJ2-2): KAGVTQTPRYLIKTRGQQVTLSCSPISGHRSVSWYQQTPGQGLQFLFEYFSETQRNKGNFPGRFSGRQFSNSRSEMNVSTLELGDSALYLCASSSGLVGWRELFFGEGSRLTVL.

This chain connects TRBV24-1 to TRBJ1-4, with a tentative D call TRBD1 (5 bases). Between the trimmed V and J ends, which lost 6 bases and 3 bases, there was a span of 7 bases. The CDR3 covers 13 residues. Germline V gene data show CDR1 as KGHDR and CDR2 as SFDVKD. CDR3 bases: TGTGCCACCAGTACAGGAGCTAATGAAAAACTGTTTTTT. Its translation: CATSTGANEKLFF.

This clone was detected only once. V and J are TRBV6-2 or TRBV6-3 and TRBJ2-1; 10 positions match TRBD2. This CDR3 region has 15 residues. Trimming took 0 bases from V and 8 from J; bases not matched to a gene: 4. Germline V gene sequence: CDR1 MNHEY, CDR2 SVGEGT. The CDR3 DNA follows: TGTGCCAGCAGTTACTCAGCGGGAGGGCCCCATGAGCAGTTCTTC. Amino acid sequence: CASSYSAGGPHEQFF.

This clone was seen just once. The CDR3 reads CASSPGTVNTGELFF. As DNA, the CDR3 is TGTGCCAGCAGCCCGGGGACAGTGAACACCGGGGAGCTGTTTTTT. The V call is TRBV7-2, the J call TRBJ2-2, with TRBD1 matching over 7 bases. Germline CDR1 reads SGHTA; CDR2 reads FQGNSA. The CDR3 consists of 15 residues. The J segment lost 1 base and the V segment lost 5 bases, leaving 4 bases of the junction unmatched.

This chain joins TRBV19 and TRBJ2-7; TRBD1 might be the D (6 bases). The germline gives CDR1 LNHDA, CDR2 SQIVND (reference sequence). Trimming took 1 base from V and 3 from J, leaving 13 bases between them. This CDR3 has 15 amino acids. In DNA, the CDR3 is TGTGCCAGTAGTATAGGTGTGGACAGTTTCTACGAGCAGTACTTC. Translating gives CASSIGVDSFYEQYF. Full variable domain (rest looked up from reference TRBV19 and TRBJ2-7): DGGITQSPKYLFRKEGQNVTLSCEQNLNHDAMYWYRQDPGQGLRLIYYSQIVNDFQKGDIAEGYSVSREKKESFPLTVTSAQKNPTAFYLCASSIGVDSFYEQYFGPGTRLTVT.

This chain uses TRBV28 with TRBJ2-7, with 8 bases that match TRBD1. Germline assignment: CDR1 MDHEN and CDR2 SYDVKM. Trimming at V came to 4 bases and at J to 3 bases, leaving 8 bases not matched to a gene. The CDR3 is 15 residues long. The CDR3 sequence is CASSSPGTGLYEQYF. CDR3 DNA sequence: TGTGCCAGCAGTTCCCCCGGGACAGGCCTCTACGAGCAGTACTTC. Full variable domain (remainder filled in from reference TRBV28 and TRBJ2-7): DVKVTQSSRYLVKRTGEKVFLECVQDMDHENMFWYRQDPGLGLRLIYFSYDVKMKEKGDIPEGYSVSREKKERFSLILESASTNQTSMYLCASSSPGTGLYEQYFGPGTRLTVT.

The V gene is TRBV20-1, the J gene TRBJ2-7; D might be TRBD1 (5 bases). CDR3 size: 13 residues. The V gene lost 3 bases and the J gene lost 1 base, with 10 bases spanning the gap. The V gene's germline CDR1 is DFQATT and CDR2 SNEGSKA (reference sequence). DNA of the CDR3: TGCAGTGCTAGTGACGACAGATCCTACGAGCAGTACTTC. Translated, it gives CSASDDRSYEQYF.

The chain couples TRBV28 to TRBJ1-1, with D perhaps TRBD1 (6 bases). Germline V gives CDR1 MDHEN, CDR2 SYDVKM. Trimming cost V 5 bases and J 2 bases, with 15 bases left between them. The CDR3 length is 15 residues. Here the CDR3 reads CASSPQGPLNTEAFF. The CDR3 bases are TGTGCCAGCAGTCCCCAGGGGCCCCTTAACACTGAAGCTTTCTTT.

The rearrangement links TRBV5-1 to TRBJ2-7; TRBD2 matches 11 bases. CDR1 is SGHRS and CDR2 is YFSETQ in the germline V gene. The CDR3 extends over 14 amino acids. V shed 4 bases and J 6 bases; nucleotides not matched to a gene: 6. DNA for the CDR3: TGCGCCAGCAGCAGTACTAGCGGGAGCGGCGAGCAGTACTTC. As protein: CASSSTSGSGEQYF.

The rearrangement joins TRBV28 to TRBJ2-7, with TRBD1 matching 7 bases. This CDR3 contains 14 residues. The V gene's germline CDR1 is MDHEN and CDR2 SYDVKM. Trimming removed 8 bases from V and 2 bases from J; junction bases left unmatched: 9. CDR3 in DNA: TGTGCCAGCCAACCCCCGGGACAGACCTACGAGCAGTACTTC. Translated, it gives CASQPPGQTYEQYF. Full variable domain (missing parts from reference TRBV28 and TRBJ2-7): DVKVTQSSRYLVKRTGEKVFLECVQDMDHENMFWYRQDPGLGLRLIYFSYDVKMKEKGDIPEGYSVSREKKERFSLILESASTNQTSMYLCASQPPGQTYEQYFGPGTRLTVT.

The J gene is TRBJ1-1, the V gene TRBV7-2; D call uncertain. Germline V CDR1 and CDR2: SGHTA, FQGNSA. The V gene lost 5 bases and the J gene lost 3 bases, with 10 bases spanning the gap. This CDR3 is built from 13 residues. CDR3 sequence (DNA): TGTGCCAGCAGCCGGAATCAGGACACTGAAGCTTTCTTT. This sequence encodes CASSRNQDTEAFF.

CDR3 coding DNA: TGTGCCAGCACCGCAGACAGGGCTTATGAAAAACTGTTTTTT. Its protein is CASTADRAYEKLFF. This chain uses TRBV28 with TRBJ1-4; 7 bases are shared with TRBD1. Trimming removed 7 bases from V and 6 bases from J; junction bases left unmatched: 8. Germline V gene sequence: CDR1 MDHEN, CDR2 SYDVKM. This CDR3 has 14 residues.

The J gene is TRBJ2-5, the V gene TRBV7-2, with 9 nucleotides matching TRBD1. CDR3 length: 14 residues. The germline V gene has CDR1 SGHTA and CDR2 FQGNSA. The ends lost 5 bases at V and 5 bases at J; junction bases unmatched: 6. CDR3 sequence reads: CASSRTGVGETQYF. CDR3 bases: TGTGCCAGCAGCCGGACAGGGGTGGGGGAGACCCAGTACTTC.

V gene TRBV24-1 combines with J gene TRBJ2-1; 7 bases are shared with TRBD1. With 3 bases clipped from V and 8 bases from J, the junction kept 9 bases outside the gene matches. CDR3 length equals 15 residues. CDR1 KGHDR and CDR2 SFDVKD come from the germline V gene. CDR3 DNA sequence: TGTGCCACCAGTGATCACGGACTCCAGGGGGATGAGCAGTTCTTC. Protein: CATSDHGLQGDEQFF.

The count of this clone is one. The junction departs from the called germline gene at one end, perhaps through a read error. The chain couples TRBV7-7 to TRBJ2-1; D possibly corresponds to TRBD2 (5 bases). Per the germline V gene, CDR1 is SSHAT and CDR2 is FNYEAQ (reference sequence). This CDR3 has 15 amino acids. CDR3 nucleotides: TGTGCTAGCAGCTTAGATCCTGCGGGCTACTCCGAGCAGTTCTTC. Protein product: CASSLDPAGYSEQFF. The whole variable domain, filled in from reference TRBV7-7 and TRBJ2-1, reads GAGVSQSPRYKVTKRGQDVTLRCDPISSHATLYWYQQALGQGPEFLTYFNYEAQPDKSGLPSDRFSAERPEGSISTLTIQRTEQRDSAMYRCASSLDPAGYSEQFFGPGTRLTVL.